What follows is one T cell receptor (beta chain) and its context. This table comes from immunoSEQ multiplex PCR, and its TCRdb copy is limited to in-frame clones, with some not included. The sample consists of about 75,000 clones, under 80% of them appearing once. The source of the sample is a study of memory CD4+ T cells and cytomegalovirus serostatus. For the study at large: Donors were healthy Belgian adults, 8 to 10 CMV seropositive and 24 seronegative.

Germline lookup yields CDR1 SGHTA and CDR2 FQGNSA. CDR3 size: 14 residues. The junction had 9 bases not matched to a gene; V was cut back by 7 bases and J by 6 bases. Single viable CD3+CD4+CD8-CD45RO+ cells were sorted as the memory CD4+ T cells. CD4+ T cells were isolated by positive magnetic selection. This chain joins TRBV7-2 and TRBJ2-1; 7 nucleotides agree with TRBD2. The source is an adult in good health and CMV-seropositive. Sequencing input: memory CD4+ T cells from blood. The CDR3 loop is CASIPGRASNEQFF. CDR3 in DNA: TGTGCCAGCATTCCAGGGAGGGCCTCCAATGAGCAGTTCTTC.